The entry that follows covers one T cell receptor beta chain sequence. This clonotype was seen ten or more times. It has no known antigen specificity. Qualities for individual bases were not recorded, and no much larger clone is one base off. The data are from a study of regulatory T cells in long-lasting Graves disease (dated by TCRdb to the early 2020s). Some background on the complete study: Persistent Graves' disease meant more than 5 years of antithyroid drug treatment with TSH receptor autoantibodies that stayed positive. Patients with persistent Graves' disease were compared with patients with newly diagnosed Graves' disease using TCR sequencing and RNA sequencing of peripheral blood. The study was conducted in China and was registered as a clinical trial. A total of around 33 samples were covered by TCR sequencing, comprising approximately 13 persistent and around 20 newly diagnosed Graves' disease patients. In the clinical cohort, patients with persistent Graves' disease had used antithyroid drugs for an average of around ten years.

Beyond this particular receptor, the publication reports: Lower TCR Shannon entropy and fewer highly expanded clones were observed in persistent Graves' disease patients than in newly diagnosed patients, which suggested clonal expansion. Sequencing and analysis were restricted to the TCR beta chain. Because the primary lesion, thyroid tissue, could not be accessed, the study looked at peripheral blood alone. The authors noted that the small sample size was a limitation that may lower accuracy. Preferential use of TRBV28, TRBJ1-2 and TRBJ2-5 was observed in persistent disease, whereas TRBV20-1 and TRBJ2-1 were favored in newly diagnosed disease. A larger number of public clonotypes was shared among persistent patients (approximately 2,500) than among newly diagnosed patients (more than 850).

V drops 5 bases and J drops 3 bases, leaving 8 bases in between. From a lookup of the germline V gene, CDR1 and CDR2 are MDHEN and SYDVKM. Spanning cysteine to phenylalanine, the CDR3 consists of 12 amino acids. The kept DNA is CDR3 alone, 36 bases in frame from the first base. The library was obtained by multiplex PCR. TCRdb records Illumina HiSeq 4000 as the sequencer. To build TCR beta libraries, CDR3 regions were amplified by Arm-PCR using iRepertoire HTBI primers. Gel purification was performed on PCR products prior to sequencing. From the authors' description of their analysis: A total of around 66 TRBV and about 13 TRBJ segments were identified across samples and were used for gene usage analysis of CDR3 amino acid clonotypes. COPE and FqMerger were used to merge the filtered high-quality paired reads into contigs. BLAST was used to align contigs to IMGT TRBV, TRBD and TRBJ reference genes, and CDR3 was defined according to IMGT. Highly expanded clones were defined as clonotypes with a frequency above 0.1%. Repertoire diversity was measured by Shannon entropy, and V-J evenness by the Gini coefficient. A clonotype found in more than one individual was treated as public. The raw public data were reprocessed by TCRdb itself: fastp quality trimming at Q25, MiXCR clonotype calling, in-frame beta chains only. Rows are unified per CDR3 protein, each entry keeping the most common DNA and genes. The V and J calls follow TCRdb's processing rather than the paper's. The table for this sample lists some 330,000 distinct CDR3 sequences; around 23% of them were counted only once. Approximately 28% of the sample is held by the ten biggest clonotypes.

The time point label, as the study defines it: persistent/refractory GD, antithyroid drugs over 5 years with positive TRAb. For both TCR sequencing and RNA sequencing, RNA was extracted from PBMCs using TRIzol. Graves' disease was diagnosed according to American Thyroid Association guidelines. Patients were recruited from an endocrinology department in Xi'an, China. Each patient gave about 10 milliliters of peripheral blood, collected in an EDTA anticoagulant tube. PBMCs were isolated by Ficoll Paque Plus density gradient separation without further T cell sorting. An Agilent 2100 Bioanalyzer and agarose gel were used to check RNA quality, and a NanoDrop 2000 was used to measure RNA concentration.

The receptor's source is a woman in her thirties or forties with Graves disease. Donor details come from another sample of the same person, matched by shared clones. Material: peripheral blood mononuclear cells (PBMCs), obtained when the disease was refractory, from a patient treated with antithyroid drugs. The chain uses TRBV28 and TRBJ2-7; the D call is tentative, TRBD1 or TRBD2, as each matches 5 bases. CDR3 reads: CASSPGRYEQYF. In nucleotide form, the sequence is TGTGCCAGCAGTCCGGGACGCTACGAGCAGTACTTC.